Reported below is one T cell receptor beta chain. Germline loops: CDR1 KGHDR, CDR2 SFDVKD. The CDR3 totals 14 residues. V gave up 4 bases and J gave up 12 bases, with 20 bases separating them. The data belong to a study of blood T cell repertoires in COVID-19. Overall study: The samples span acute and convalescent COVID-19 from the United States, Italy and Spain.

Source study methods: How many nucleated cells were present was estimated from reference gene primer amplification. Assay: immunoSEQ multiplex PCR; the TCRdb copy retains only in-frame clones and omits some. The V and J calls and clone size were taken over from that table, and D and trimming were inferred from the DNA. In the table there are about 170,000 clones, roughly 88% of which are singletons. Seattle's enrolled individuals joined amid active infection and were then monitored longitudinally. Sequencing input: peripheral blood. The TCR sequence derives from a man at least 80 years old with COVID-19, enrolled during active disease. This sequence joins TRBV24-1 and TRBJ1-1, with no clear D. In nucleotides, the CDR3 is TGTGCCACCAGTGAGCACGACGGGGTTAACCCTTCTTTCTTT. Encoded protein: CATSEHDGVNPSFF.